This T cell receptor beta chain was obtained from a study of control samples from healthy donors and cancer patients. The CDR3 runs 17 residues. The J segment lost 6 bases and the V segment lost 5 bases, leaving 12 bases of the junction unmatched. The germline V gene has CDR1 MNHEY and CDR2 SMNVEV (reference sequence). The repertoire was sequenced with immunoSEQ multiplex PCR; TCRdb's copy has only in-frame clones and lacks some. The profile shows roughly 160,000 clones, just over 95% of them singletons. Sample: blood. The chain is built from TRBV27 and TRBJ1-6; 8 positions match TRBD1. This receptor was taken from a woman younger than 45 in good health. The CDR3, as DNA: TGTGCCAGCAGTCCGCGACAGGGGCGAGGTCCTAATTCACCCCTCCACTTT. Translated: CASSPRQGRGPNSPLHF.